These 21 T cell receptor beta chains came from one sample sequenced in a study of shared clonotypes between healthy human individuals. Profiled with immunoSEQ multiplex PCR; TCRdb holds only in-frame clones, not every one. This sample has hundreds of thousands of clones, with around 77% found just once. Sequenced material: PBMCs. These receptors were taken from a woman between 40 and 50 years old in good health. Some clones in this sample may be carry-over from other donors' samples.

V and J are TRBV7-9 and TRBJ2-7; 10 bases agree with TRBD2. V trimming: 1 base; J trimming: 7 bases; junction bases outside the gene matches: 7. The germline V gene encodes CDR1 SEHNR and CDR2 FQNEAQ (reference sequence). The CDR3 loop spans 15 amino acids. CDR3: CASSLVASGGREQYF. The DNA of the CDR3 is TGTGCCAGCAGCTTAGTGGCTAGCGGGGGTCGGGAGCAGTACTTC.

The chain recombines TRBV9 with TRBJ2-1, with D tentatively TRBD2 (6 bases). The ends were cut back, 3 bases at V and 3 bases at J, with 13 bases in the middle. The CDR3 contains 15 residues. CDR1 is SGDLS, CDR2 YYNGEE, per germline. CDR3 residues: CASSARDSNYNEQFF. The DNA of the CDR3 is TGTGCCAGCAGCGCACGGGACTCCAACTACAATGAGCAGTTCTTC.

The CDR3 DNA reads as TGTGCCAGCAGCTCACCGGGGGTTAACTATGGCTACACCTTC. The encoded protein is CASSSPGVNYGYTF. J is TRBJ1-2 and V is TRBV5-4; D is perhaps TRBD1 (5 bases). In germline, CDR1 is SGHNT, CDR2 YYREEE (reference sequence). V lost 3 bases to trimming and J lost 1 base, with 10 bases between them. This CDR3 is 14 amino acids long. Full variable domain (missing parts from reference TRBV5-4 and TRBJ1-2): ETGVTQSPTHLIKTRGQQVTLRCSSQSGHNTVSWYQQALGQGPQFIFQYYREEENGRGNFPPRFSGLQFPNYSSELNVNALELDDSALYLCASSSPGVNYGYTFGSGTRLTVV.

This clone was observed at least ten times. In the same sample, other DNA sequences code for this CDR3. The chain has TRBV28 and TRBJ1-2, with 7 nucleotides matching TRBD1. From germline, CDR1 is MDHEN and CDR2 SYDVKM. The junction had 12 bases not matched to a gene; V was cut back by 6 bases and J by 5 bases. The CDR3 length is 15 residues. The CDR3 DNA is TGTGCCAGCAGCCTCCAGGGGGGACTGCGGTATGGCTACACCTTC. It specifies CASSLQGGLRYGYTF.

The V and J genes are TRBV30 and TRBJ2-7, with TRBD1 matching over 10 bases. V lost 3 bases, J lost 4 bases, and 3 bases stayed unmatched. This CDR3 has 13 residues. The germline V gene has CDR1 GTSNPN and CDR2 SVGIG (reference sequence). In DNA, the CDR3 is TGTGCCTGGAGGGACAGGGGGAAGTACGAGCAGTACTTC. It codes for CAWRDRGKYEQYF.

The rearrangement uses TRBV27 and TRBJ2-7; 12 nucleotides match TRBD2. This CDR3 has 16 amino acids. The V gene end was trimmed by 3 bases and the J gene end by 2 bases; junction bases not matched to a gene: 5. Germline-derived CDR1 and CDR2 are MNHEY and SMNVEV (reference sequence). For the CDR3, the DNA is TGTGCCAGCAGTTTGGGGACTAGCGGGTATCCCTACGAGCAGTACTTC. This gives the protein CASSLGTSGYPYEQYF.

As concerns this clone: The likely explanation is a read error, given a far larger clone one base away. The chain has TRBV29-1 and TRBJ2-7; 10 nucleotides agree with TRBD2. V lost 2 bases and J lost 3; bases outside the gene matches: 7. Germline CDR1 and CDR2: SQVTM and ANQGSEA. The CDR3 totals 15 residues. CDR3 sequence reads: CSVEFRTSGHYEQYF. In DNA form, the CDR3 reads TGCAGCGTTGAATTTAGGACTAGCGGACACTACGAGCAGTACTTC.

This clone was found once. The chain employs TRBV9 and TRBJ2-1, with 7 bases that match TRBD2. V dropped 0 bases and J dropped 6; count of bases not matched to a gene: 15. CDR3 length: 18 residues. Germline V gene lookup returns CDR1 SGDLS and CDR2 YYNGEE. In DNA form, the CDR3 reads TGTGCCAGCAGCGTAGTCGCGGGGCTCGCTAGCGGAAGCAATGAGCAGTTCTTC. Protein sequence: CASSVVAGLASGSNEQFF.

The rearrangement links TRBV15 to TRBJ2-6; possibly TRBD1 for D (6 bases). Germline V lookup: CDR1 LNHNV, CDR2 YYDKDF (reference sequence). This CDR3 region has 15 residues. V lost 5 bases, J lost 0 bases, and 8 bases lay in between. In nucleotides, the CDR3 is TGTGCCACCAGCCCGGACAGCTCTGGGGCCAACGTCCTGACTTTC. Translated: CATSPDSSGANVLTF.

To note about this clone: A read error likely explains this, since a far larger clone differs by one base. The rearrangement joins TRBV5-6 to TRBJ1-1; 7 nucleotides align to TRBD1. CDR1 is SGHDT, CDR2 YYEEEE, per germline. Unmatched junction bases numbered 17, after V lost 4 bases and J lost 5 bases. The CDR3 runs 17 residues. In nucleotides, the CDR3 is TGTGCCAGCAGCCGACTACTGACAGGGAGGAGGGTAACTGAAGCTTTCTTT. It codes for CASSRLLTGRRVTEAFF.

V and J are TRBV25-1 and TRBJ1-1; 8 bases map to TRBD1. This CDR3 region has 16 residues. J lost 5 bases, V lost 5 bases, and 13 bases had no gene match. Per germline, CDR1 MGHDK and CDR2 SYGVNS. The CDR3 loop is CASSPSDRALMTEAFF. Here the CDR3 DNA reads TGTGCCAGCAGTCCCTCGGACAGGGCTCTTATGACTGAAGCTTTCTTT.

This clone showed up just once. This sequence joins TRBV18 and TRBJ1-3; D is unresolved. Germline loops: CDR1 KGHSH, CDR2 LQKENI. Trimming left V 2 bases short and J 4 bases short, with 12 bases between. This CDR3 has 15 amino acids. As DNA, the CDR3 is TGTGCCAGCTCACCAAGGGTCGGGTCAGGAAACACCATATATTTT. Amino acid sequence: CASSPRVGSGNTIYF.

The chain has TRBV11-2 and TRBJ2-7; no clear D gene. CDR1 is SGHAT, CDR2 FQNNGV, per germline. V gave up 5 bases and J gave up 2 bases, with 16 bases separating them. This CDR3 is 15 amino acids long. CDR3 bases: TGTGCCAGCAGCCTATTGACGAGTTACGCCTACGAGCAGTACTTC. Translating it yields CASSLLTSYAYEQYF.

The V call is TRBV19, the J call TRBJ1-1; tentative D call: TRBD1 (5 bases). The CDR3 is 14 amino acids. V was shortened by 4 bases and J by 4 bases, with 13 bases between the two germline ends. From germline, CDR1 is LNHDA and CDR2 SQIVND (reference sequence). CDR3 loop: CASSTRAGGTEAFF. The CDR3 region has the DNA TGTGCCAGTAGTACCAGGGCTGGGGGCACTGAAGCTTTCTTT. The variable domain in full, completed from reference TRBV19 and TRBJ1-1, reads DGGITQSPKYLFRKEGQNVTLSCEQNLNHDAMYWYRQDPGQGLRLIYYSQIVNDFQKGDIAEGYSVSREKKESFPLTVTSAQKNPTAFYLCASSTRAGGTEAFFGQGTRLTVV.

The V and J genes are TRBV7-3 and TRBJ2-5; 9 nucleotides align to TRBD2. This CDR3 spans 18 amino acids. Trimming removed 1 base from V and 4 bases from J; junction bases left unmatched: 13. Germline lookup yields CDR1 SGHTA and CDR2 FQGTGA. In DNA, the CDR3 is TGTGCCAGCAGCTTAAAAGGGAGGGGCGGGACTAGCAGAGAGACCCAGTACTTC. Translating it yields CASSLKGRGGTSRETQYF.

The genes are TRBV6-5 and TRBJ2-3, with unresolved D. The V and J ends lost 6 bases and 7 bases respectively, with 14 bases between them. Germline V gene lookup returns CDR1 MNHEY and CDR2 SVGAGI. The CDR3 contains 13 residues. The CDR3 loop reads CASRRESTYTQYF. CDR3 nucleotides: TGTGCCAGCAGACGCGAGAGCACTTATACGCAGTATTTT.

The CDR3 DNA reads TGTGCCAGCAGTAAAATATCCGGGGCGGGGGCGTACGAGCAGTACTTC. It yields the protein CASSKISGAGAYEQYF. This sequence joins TRBV28 and TRBJ2-7; the D gene is possibly TRBD2 (7 bases). Germline values: CDR1 MDHEN, CDR2 SYDVKM. This CDR3 region has 16 residues. The V end was cut by 5 bases, the J end by 4 bases, with 21 bases between. The complete variable domain, with remaining parts taken from reference TRBV28 and TRBJ2-7, reads DVKVTQSSRYLVKRTGEKVFLECVQDMDHENMFWYRQDPGLGLRLIYFSYDVKMKEKGDIPEGYSVSREKKERFSLILESASTNQTSMYLCASSKISGAGAYEQYFGPGTRLTVT.

The rearrangement joins TRBV18 to TRBJ2-7, with 9 bases that match TRBD1. CDR1 and CDR2 from the germline V gene are KGHSH and LQKENI. V dropped 3 bases and J dropped 5; count of bases not matched to a gene: 8. The CDR3 is made up of 15 amino acids. DNA for the CDR3: TGTGCCAGCTCACCGGGACAGGGTACGCTCCACGAGCAGTACTTC. It translates to CASSPGQGTLHEQYF.

The V call is TRBV6-1, the J call TRBJ2-5, with D perhaps matching TRBD2 (6 bases). Trimming pared 5 bases from V and 11 bases from J, leaving 18 bases between. The CDR3 sequence is 13 residues long. Germline V gives CDR1 MNHNS, CDR2 SASEGT. This chain's CDR3 is CASSPGRTREQYF. CDR3 nucleotide sequence: TGTGCCAGCAGTCCCGGGAGAACGAGGGAGCAGTACTTC.

This clone came up once. The chain uses TRBV7-2 and TRBJ1-4; D possibly corresponds to TRBD1 (6 bases). There are 14 residues in the CDR3. Germline values: CDR1 SGHTA, CDR2 FQGNSA. V was cut by 1 base and J by 10 bases, with 13 bases left in between. This CDR3 is CASSLGQGRGKLFF. Here the CDR3 DNA reads TGTGCCAGCAGCTTAGGGCAGGGGAGAGGAAAACTGTTTTTT.

This clone appeared a few times. The chain employs TRBV7-2 and TRBJ2-7; D is unclear. Germline CDR1 and CDR2: SGHTA and FQGNSA. The V end lost 1 base, the J end lost 9 bases, and 16 bases lay between the germline ends. The CDR3 has 14 residues. Here the CDR3 reads CASSLGVAGRGQYF. CDR3 nucleotide sequence: TGTGCCAGCAGCTTAGGGGTTGCAGGTCGAGGGCAGTACTTC.